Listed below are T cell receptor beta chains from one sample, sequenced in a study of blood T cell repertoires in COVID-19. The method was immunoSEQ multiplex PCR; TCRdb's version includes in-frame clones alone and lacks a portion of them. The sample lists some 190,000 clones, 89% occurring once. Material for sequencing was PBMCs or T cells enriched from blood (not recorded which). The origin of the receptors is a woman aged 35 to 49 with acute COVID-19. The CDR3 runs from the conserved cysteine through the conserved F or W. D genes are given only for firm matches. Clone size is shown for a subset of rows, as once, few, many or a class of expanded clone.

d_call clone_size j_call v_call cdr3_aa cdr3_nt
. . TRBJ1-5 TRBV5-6 CASSFQGSTGPQHF TGTGCCAGCAGCTTCCAGGGGTCGACGGGTCCCCAGCATTTT
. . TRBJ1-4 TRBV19 CASSVRGPTNEKLFF TGTGCCAGTAGTGTCAGGGGTCCAACTAATGAAAAACTGTTTTTT
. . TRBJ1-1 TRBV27 CASSLRENTEAFF TGTGCCAGCAGTTTGAGGGAGAACACTGAAGCTTTCTTT
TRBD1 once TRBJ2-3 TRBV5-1 CASSWGQSGDSTDTQYF TGCGCCAGCAGCTGGGGACAGTCCGGGGATTCCACAGATACGCAGTATTTT
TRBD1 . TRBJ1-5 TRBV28 CASSFFGQGTNQPQHF TGTGCCAGCAGTTTTTTTGGACAGGGGACCAATCAGCCCCAGCATTTT
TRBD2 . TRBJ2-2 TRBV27 CASSLRAGGRSGELFF TGTGCCAGCAGTTTACGGGCGGGGGGCAGGTCCGGGGAGCTGTTTTTT
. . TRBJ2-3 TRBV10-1 CASSLTASTDTQYF TGCGCCAGCAGCTTGACTGCTAGCACAGATACGCAGTATTTT
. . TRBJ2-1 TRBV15 CATSLQGYEQFF TGTGCCACCAGCTTGCAGGGGTATGAGCAGTTCTTC
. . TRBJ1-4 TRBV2 CASSVLRSEKLFF TGTGCCAGCAGTGTGCTTAGGAGTGAAAAACTGTTTTTT
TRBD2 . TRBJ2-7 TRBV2 CASGPLAGVGEQYF TGTGCCAGCGGTCCCCTAGCGGGAGTCGGAGAGCAGTACTTC
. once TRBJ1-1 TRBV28 CASILRPELQGLNTEAFF TGTGCCAGCATCCTTAGGCCCGAACTACAGGGCCTGAACACTGAAGCTTTCTTT
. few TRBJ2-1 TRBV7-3 CASSLNTYNEQFF TGTGCCAGCAGCTTAAATACATACAATGAGCAGTTCTTC
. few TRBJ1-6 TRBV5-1 CASQPGEATLNSPLHF TGCGCCAGCCAACCTGGGGAGGCTACTCTTAATTCACCCCTCCACTTT
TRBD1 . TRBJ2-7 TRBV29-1 CSVEGDRGAYEQYF TGCAGCGTTGAGGGGGACAGGGGGGCCTACGAGCAGTACTTC
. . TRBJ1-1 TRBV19 CASSSGLNTEAFF TGTGCCAGTAGTTCTGGCTTGAACACTGAAGCTTTCTTT
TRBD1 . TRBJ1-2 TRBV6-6 CASSHRTGRDYGYTF TGTGCCAGCAGTCACAGGACAGGGAGGGACTATGGCTACACCTTC
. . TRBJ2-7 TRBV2 CASSEQGYEQYF TGTGCCAGCAGTGAACAGGGGTACGAGCAGTACTTC
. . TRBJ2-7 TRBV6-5 CASSYSIGRDYEQYF TGTGCCAGCAGTTACTCGATTGGCAGGGATTACGAGCAGTACTTC
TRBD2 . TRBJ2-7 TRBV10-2 CASRRAGDYYEQYF TGCGCCAGCCGCAGAGCGGGGGACTACTACGAGCAGTACTTC
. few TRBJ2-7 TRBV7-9 CASSFGQPSYEQYF TGTGCCAGCAGCTTTGGACAGCCTTCCTACGAGCAGTACTTC
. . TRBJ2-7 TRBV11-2 CASSFWGNTYEQYF TGTGCCAGCAGCTTTTGGGGCAACACCTACGAGCAGTACTTC
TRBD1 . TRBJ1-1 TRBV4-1 CASSPGTGTLNTEAFF TGCGCCAGCAGCCCGGGGACAGGAACATTGAACACTGAAGCTTTCTTT
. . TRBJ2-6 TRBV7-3 CASSLRGSLSGANVLTF TGTGCCAGCAGCTTAAGAGGGAGTTTATCTGGGGCCAACGTCCTGACTTTC
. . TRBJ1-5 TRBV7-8 CASSLGSDQPQHF TGTGCCAGCAGCTTAGGGAGCGATCAGCCCCAGCATTTT
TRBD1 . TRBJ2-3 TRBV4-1 CASSQEGQGQADTQYF TGCGCCAGCAGCCAAGAGGGACAGGGGCAAGCAGATACGCAGTATTTT